Below, one T cell receptor beta chain is given with its context. Its antigen remains unknown. Looked up from germline, CDR1 is SGHNT and CDR2 is YYREEE (reference sequence). J gave up 8 bases and V 5 bases, and 9 bases lay outside the gene matches. The CDR3 is 15 residues long. This sample is drawn from a study of PD-L1 blockade in urothelial cancer. Assay: immunoSEQ multiplex PCR; the TCRdb copy retains only in-frame clones and omits some. Of some 97,000 clones detected, about 90% appear once; the ten largest clones hold 0.8% to 1%. Study-wide results and limits: Survival was better when pretreatment blood TCR clonality fell below the median.

This clonotype was obtained from a woman of 80 years or more with urothelial cancer. The sample here was PBMCs, taken around atezolizumab (anti-PD-L1) treatment. The J gene is TRBJ2-1, the V gene TRBV5-4, with 11 nucleotides matching TRBD2. The CDR3 bases are TGTGCCAGCAGTTCCGGGACTAGCGGCAAAGATGAGCAGTTCTTC. Translation: CASSSGTSGKDEQFF.